This section outlines one T cell receptor beta chain sequence together with its context. What it binds is not known. The PCR had 60 Vbeta and 13 Jbeta primers. Assay: immunoSEQ multiplex PCR; the TCRdb copy retains only in-frame clones and omits some. The sample has hundreds of thousands of clones; 85% to 90% are singletons. CDR1 and CDR2 from the germline V gene are LGHNA and YSLEER. The CDR3 sequence is 16 residues long. Losses at the gene ends were 0 bases for V and 5 bases for J; bases not matched to a gene: 7. The data belong to a study of cytomegalovirus exposure and HLA in healthy donors. Study-wide points: Several of the most significant clusters appeared, in a later analysis, to be linked to common viral pathogens.

All the people who gave samples were healthy bone marrow donors. This sequence originates from a woman aged 18-35 years in good health and CMV-seronegative. Sequencing used PBMCs. The V call is TRBV4-3, the J call TRBJ2-3; 8 nucleotides align to TRBD2. CDR3 in amino acids: CASSQEGRGARDTQYF. CDR3 in DNA: TGCGCCAGCAGCCAAGAAGGGCGGGGGGCGAGAGATACGCAGTATTTT.